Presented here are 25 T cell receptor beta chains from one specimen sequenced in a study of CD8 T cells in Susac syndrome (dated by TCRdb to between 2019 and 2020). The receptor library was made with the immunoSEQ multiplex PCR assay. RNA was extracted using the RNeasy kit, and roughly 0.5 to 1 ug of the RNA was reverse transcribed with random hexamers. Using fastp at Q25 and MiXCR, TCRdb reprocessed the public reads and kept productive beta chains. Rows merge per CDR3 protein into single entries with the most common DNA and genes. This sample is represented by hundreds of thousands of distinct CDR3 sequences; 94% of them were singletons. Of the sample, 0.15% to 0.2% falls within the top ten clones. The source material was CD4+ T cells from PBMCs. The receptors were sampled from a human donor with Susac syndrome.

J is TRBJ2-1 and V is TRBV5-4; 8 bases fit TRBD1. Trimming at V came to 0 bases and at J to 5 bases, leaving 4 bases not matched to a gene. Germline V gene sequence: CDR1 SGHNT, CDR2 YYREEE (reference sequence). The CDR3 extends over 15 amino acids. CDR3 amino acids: CASSLGTGFHNEQFF. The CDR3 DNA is TGTGCCAGCAGCTTGGGGACAGGGTTCCACAATGAGCAGTTCTTC. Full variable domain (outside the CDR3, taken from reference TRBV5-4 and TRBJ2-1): ETGVTQSPTHLIKTRGQQVTLRCSSQSGHNTVSWYQQALGQGPQFIFQYYREEENGRGNFPPRFSGLQFPNYSSELNVNALELDDSALYLCASSLGTGFHNEQFFGPGTRLTVL.

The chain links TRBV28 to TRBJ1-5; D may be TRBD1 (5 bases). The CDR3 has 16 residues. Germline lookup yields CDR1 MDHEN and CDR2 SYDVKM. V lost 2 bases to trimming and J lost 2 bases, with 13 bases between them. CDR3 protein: CASSLRRQGGNQPQHF. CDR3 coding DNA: TGTGCCAGCAGTTTAAGGAGGCAGGGCGGCAATCAGCCCCAGCATTTT. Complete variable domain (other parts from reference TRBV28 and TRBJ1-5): DVKVTQSSRYLVKRTGEKVFLECVQDMDHENMFWYRQDPGLGLRLIYFSYDVKMKEKGDIPEGYSVSREKKERFSLILESASTNQTSMYLCASSLRRQGGNQPQHFGDGTRLSIL.

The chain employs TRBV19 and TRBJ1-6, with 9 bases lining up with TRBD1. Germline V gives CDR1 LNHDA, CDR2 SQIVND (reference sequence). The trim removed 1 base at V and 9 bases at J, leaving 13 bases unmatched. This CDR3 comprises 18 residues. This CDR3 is CASSIVASTGGRGSPLHF. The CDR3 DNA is TGTGCCAGTAGTATAGTGGCCTCGACAGGGGGAAGGGGTTCACCCCTCCACTTT.

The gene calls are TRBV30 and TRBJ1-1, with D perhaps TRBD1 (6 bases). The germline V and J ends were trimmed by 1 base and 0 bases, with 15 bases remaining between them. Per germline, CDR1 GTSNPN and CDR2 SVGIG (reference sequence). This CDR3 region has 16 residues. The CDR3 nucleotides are TGTGCCTGGAGTGCCCCAGGGGTGGGCCTGAACACTGAAGCTTTCTTT. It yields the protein CAWSAPGVGLNTEAFF.

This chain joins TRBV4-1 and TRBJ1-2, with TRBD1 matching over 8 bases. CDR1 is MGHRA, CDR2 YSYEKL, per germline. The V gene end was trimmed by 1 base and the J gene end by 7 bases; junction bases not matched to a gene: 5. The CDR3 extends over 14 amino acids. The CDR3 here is CASSQVATGVGYTF. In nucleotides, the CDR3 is TGCGCCAGCAGCCAAGTCGCGACAGGGGTTGGCTACACCTTC.

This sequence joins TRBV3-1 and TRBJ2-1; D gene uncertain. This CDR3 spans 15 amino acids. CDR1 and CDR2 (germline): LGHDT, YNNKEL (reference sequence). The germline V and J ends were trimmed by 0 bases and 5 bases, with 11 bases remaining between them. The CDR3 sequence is CASSQDLWPDNEQFF. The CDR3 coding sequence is TGTGCCAGCAGCCAAGATCTGTGGCCCGACAATGAGCAGTTCTTC.

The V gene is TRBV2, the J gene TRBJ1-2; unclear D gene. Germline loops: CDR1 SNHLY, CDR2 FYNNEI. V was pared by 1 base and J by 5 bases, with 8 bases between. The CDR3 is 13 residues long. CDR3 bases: TGTGCCAGCAGTGAAGTCACAGCGTATGGCTACACCTTC. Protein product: CASSEVTAYGYTF.

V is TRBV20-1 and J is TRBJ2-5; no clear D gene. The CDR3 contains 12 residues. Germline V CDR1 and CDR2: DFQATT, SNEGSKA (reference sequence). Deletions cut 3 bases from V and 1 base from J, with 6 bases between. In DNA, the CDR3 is TGCAGTGCTAGTTTCACCCAAGAGACCCAGTACTTC. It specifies CSASFTQETQYF.

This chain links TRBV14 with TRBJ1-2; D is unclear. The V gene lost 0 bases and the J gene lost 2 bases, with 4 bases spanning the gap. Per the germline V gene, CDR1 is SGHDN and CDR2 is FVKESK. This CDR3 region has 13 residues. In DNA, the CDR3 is TGTGCCAGCAGCCAAGACAGGAACTATGGCTACACCTTC. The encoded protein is CASSQDRNYGYTF. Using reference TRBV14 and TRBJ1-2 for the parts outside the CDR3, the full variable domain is EAGVTQFPSHSVIEKGQTVTLRCDPISGHDNLYWYRRVMGKEIKFLLHFVKESKQDESGMPNNRFLAERTGGTYSTLKVQPAELEDSGVYFCASSQDRNYGYTFGSGTRLTVV.

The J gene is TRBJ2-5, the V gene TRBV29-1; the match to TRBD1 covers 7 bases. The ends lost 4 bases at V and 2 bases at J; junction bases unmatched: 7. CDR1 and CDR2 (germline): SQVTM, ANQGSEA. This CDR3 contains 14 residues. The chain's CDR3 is CSVVYGTEQETQYF. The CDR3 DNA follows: TGCAGCGTTGTCTATGGGACAGAGCAAGAGACCCAGTACTTC.

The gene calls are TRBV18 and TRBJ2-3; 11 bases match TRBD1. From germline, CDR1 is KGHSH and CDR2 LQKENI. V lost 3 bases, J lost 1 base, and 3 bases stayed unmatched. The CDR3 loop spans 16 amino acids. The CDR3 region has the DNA TGTGCCAGCTCACCGGGGACAGGGGGGCGCACAGATACGCAGTATTTT. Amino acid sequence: CASSPGTGGRTDTQYF.

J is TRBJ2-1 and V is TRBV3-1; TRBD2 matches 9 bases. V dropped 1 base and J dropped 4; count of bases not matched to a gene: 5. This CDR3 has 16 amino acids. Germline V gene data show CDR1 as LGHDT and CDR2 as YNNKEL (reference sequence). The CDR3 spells CASSQVGAGGYNEQFF. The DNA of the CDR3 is TGTGCCAGCAGCCAAGTAGGGGCGGGGGGGTACAATGAGCAGTTCTTC.

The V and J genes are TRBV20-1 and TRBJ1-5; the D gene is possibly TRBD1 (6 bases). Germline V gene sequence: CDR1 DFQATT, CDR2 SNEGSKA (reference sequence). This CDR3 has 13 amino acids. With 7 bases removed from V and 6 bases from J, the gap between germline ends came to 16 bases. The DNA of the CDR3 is TGCAGTGTGTCGGCGGGGGCTGCTCAGCCCCAGCATTTT. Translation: CSVSAGAAQPQHF.

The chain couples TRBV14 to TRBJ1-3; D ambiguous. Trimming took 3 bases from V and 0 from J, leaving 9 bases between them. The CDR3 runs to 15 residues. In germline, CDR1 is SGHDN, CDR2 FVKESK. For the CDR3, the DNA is TGTGCCAGCAGCCAGTGGGGATTCTCTGGAAACACCATATATTTT. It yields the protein CASSQWGFSGNTIYF.

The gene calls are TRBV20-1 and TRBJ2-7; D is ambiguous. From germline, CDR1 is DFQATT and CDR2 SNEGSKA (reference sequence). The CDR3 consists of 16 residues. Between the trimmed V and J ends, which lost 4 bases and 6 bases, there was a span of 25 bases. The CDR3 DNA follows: TGCAGTGCTACCCCGGGCCTTACCCCCCTATTCCGCGAGCAGTACTTC. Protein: CSATPGLTPLFREQYF.

In DNA, the CDR3 is TGTGCCGGTAATACAGGGAATTCACCCCTCCACTTT. It codes for CAGNTGNSPLHF. The V gene is TRBV30, the J gene TRBJ1-6; D possibly corresponds to TRBD1 (6 bases). Trimming took off 8 bases at V and 7 bases at J, with 12 bases between the two ends. Germline-derived CDR1 and CDR2 are GTSNPN and SVGIG (reference sequence). The CDR3 is made up of 12 amino acids.

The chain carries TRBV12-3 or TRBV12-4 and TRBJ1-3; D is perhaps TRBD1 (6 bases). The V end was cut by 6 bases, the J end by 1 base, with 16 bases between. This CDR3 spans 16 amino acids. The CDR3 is CASSFFTGLSGNTIYF. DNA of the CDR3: TGTGCCAGCAGCTTCTTTACAGGGCTGTCTGGAAACACCATATATTTT.

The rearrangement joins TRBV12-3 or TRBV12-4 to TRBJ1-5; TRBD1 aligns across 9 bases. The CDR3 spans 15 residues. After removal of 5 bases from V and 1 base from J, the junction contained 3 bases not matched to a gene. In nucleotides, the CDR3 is TGTGCCAGCAGTCAACAGGGGGCCAGCAATCAGCCCCAGCATTTT. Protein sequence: CASSQQGASNQPQHF.

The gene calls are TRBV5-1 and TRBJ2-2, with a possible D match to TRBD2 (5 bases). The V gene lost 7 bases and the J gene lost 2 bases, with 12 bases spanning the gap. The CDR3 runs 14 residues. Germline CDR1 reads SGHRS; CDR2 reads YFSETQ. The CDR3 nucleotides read TGCGCCAGCTGCGGCGAGGGTAACACCGGGGAGCTGTTTTTT. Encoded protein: CASCGEGNTGELFF.

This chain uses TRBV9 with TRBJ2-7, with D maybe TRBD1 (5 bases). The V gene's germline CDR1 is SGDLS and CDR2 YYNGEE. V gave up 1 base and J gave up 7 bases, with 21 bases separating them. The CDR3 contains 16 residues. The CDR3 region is CASSVTLQGRLGEQYF. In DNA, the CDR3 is TGTGCCAGCAGCGTAACGCTCCAGGGTAGGCTGGGGGAGCAGTACTTC.

The CDR3: CASSLETGRRAFF. The CDR3, as DNA: TGCGCCAGCAGCTTGGAGACAGGGAGGCGAGCTTTCTTT. The gene calls are TRBV5-1 and TRBJ1-1; 7 bases agree with TRBD1. The germline gives CDR1 SGHRS, CDR2 YFSETQ. Trimming removed 0 bases from V and 10 bases from J; junction bases left unmatched: 6. This CDR3 comprises 13 residues.

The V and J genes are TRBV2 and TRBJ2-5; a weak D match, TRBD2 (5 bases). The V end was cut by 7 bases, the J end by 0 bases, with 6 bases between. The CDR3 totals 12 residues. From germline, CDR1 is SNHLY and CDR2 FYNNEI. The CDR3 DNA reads TGTGCCAGCAAGACTAACCAAGAGACCCAGTACTTC. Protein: CASKTNQETQYF.

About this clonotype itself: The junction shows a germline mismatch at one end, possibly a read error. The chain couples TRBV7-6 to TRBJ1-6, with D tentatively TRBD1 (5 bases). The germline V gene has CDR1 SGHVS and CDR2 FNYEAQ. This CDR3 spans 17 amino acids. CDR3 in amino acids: CASSLGSRDSHNSPLHF. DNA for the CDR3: TGTGCCAGCAGCTTAGGATCCAGGGACTCCCATAATTCACCCCTCCACTTT.

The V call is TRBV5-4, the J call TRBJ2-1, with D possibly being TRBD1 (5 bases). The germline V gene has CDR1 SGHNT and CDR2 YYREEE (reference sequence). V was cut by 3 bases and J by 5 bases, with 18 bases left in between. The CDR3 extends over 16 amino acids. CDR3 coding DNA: TGTGCCAGCAGCTCACAGTTATCCCTAGGGGACAATGAGCAGTTCTTC. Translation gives CASSSQLSLGDNEQFF.

CDR3 nucleotide sequence: TGTGCCAGCAGCTTATGGAGGCAGGGTGAAGCTTTCTTT. Residues: CASSLWRQGEAFF. J is TRBJ1-1 and V is TRBV7-3; possible D gene TRBD1, 5 bases. V was shortened by 2 bases and J by 7 bases, with 11 bases between the two germline ends. CDR3 length equals 13 residues. Per germline, CDR1 SGHTA and CDR2 FQGTGA.